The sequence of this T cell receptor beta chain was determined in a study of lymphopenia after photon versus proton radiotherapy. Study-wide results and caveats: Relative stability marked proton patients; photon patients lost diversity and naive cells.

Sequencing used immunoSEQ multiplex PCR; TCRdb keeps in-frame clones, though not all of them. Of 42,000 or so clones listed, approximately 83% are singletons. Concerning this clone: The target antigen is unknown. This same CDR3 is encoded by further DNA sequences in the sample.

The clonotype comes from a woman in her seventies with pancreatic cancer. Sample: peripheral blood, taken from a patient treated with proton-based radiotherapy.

CDR3 in DNA: TGTGCCAGCAGCTTAGTCTCGGGAGTGGGGAATGAGCAGTTCTTC. Translation gives CASSLVSGVGNEQFF. This chain uses TRBV11-1 with TRBJ2-1; D possibly corresponds to TRBD2 (6 bases). CDR1 is SGHAT and CDR2 is FQDESV in the germline V gene (reference sequence). V was shortened by 1 base and J by 7 bases, with 14 bases between the two germline ends. The CDR3 is made up of 15 amino acids.